These 12 T cell receptor beta chains share one sample of origin, sequenced in a study of blood T cell repertoires in COVID-19 (TCRdb year 2020). The library was generated by the immunoSEQ multiplex PCR assay. As stored in TCRdb, this immuneACCESS dataset retains in-frame rearrangements with V and J assigned. A fraction of the clones does not appear; measured against another copy, unresolved V genes explain less than half of the discrepancy, and the remainder lacks a known reason. A total of some 58,000 clones appear in this sample, over 75% of them only once. Approximately 3.5% of the sample is taken by the ten largest. Sequencing was carried out using peripheral blood. The receptors here all came from a human donor in a cohort sampled during active COVID-19.

V and J are TRBV19 and TRBJ2-3, with 10 bases lining up with TRBD2. After removal of 4 bases from V and 4 bases from J, the junction contained 5 bases not matched to a gene. The CDR3 is made up of 15 amino acids. Germline V gives CDR1 LNHDA, CDR2 SQIVND (reference sequence). CDR3 amino acids: CASSTGTSVPDTQYF. The CDR3 DNA sequence: TGTGCCAGTAGTACCGGGACTAGCGTGCCAGATACGCAGTATTTT.

This clone was detected a few times. The rearrangement joins TRBV5-1 to TRBJ1-2; D gene uncertain. Germline CDR1 is SGHRS and CDR2 is YFSETQ. The germline V and J ends were trimmed by 4 bases and 4 bases, with 11 bases remaining between them. CDR3 length: 13 residues. The CDR3 spells CASSQTEPYGYTF. As DNA, the CDR3 is TGCGCCAGCAGCCAGACTGAGCCCTATGGCTACACCTTC.

The V gene is TRBV12-5, the J gene TRBJ2-1, with 8 bases fitting TRBD1. The CDR3 is 16 amino acids. CDR1 and CDR2 (germline): LGHNT, FRNRAP. Trimming took 6 bases from V and 4 from J; bases not matched to a gene: 11. CDR3 sequence reads: CASGRPAGGGYNEQFF. The DNA of the CDR3 is TGTGCTAGTGGCCGACCCGCAGGGGGCGGATACAATGAGCAGTTCTTC.

J is TRBJ2-3 and V is TRBV7-2; 7 nucleotides agree with TRBD2. CDR3 length equals 14 residues. Germline V gene sequence: CDR1 SGHTA, CDR2 FQGNSA. The V and J ends lost 2 bases and 5 bases, in that order; junction bases with no gene match: 4. The CDR3 is CASSLTGGIDTQYF. The CDR3 DNA sequence: TGTGCCAGCAGCTTAACCGGGGGGATAGATACGCAGTATTTT.

The rearrangement joins TRBV19 to TRBJ2-1; TRBD1 matches 7 bases. The germline CDR1 and CDR2 sequences are LNHDA and SQIVND (reference sequence). The CDR3 length is 14 residues. J gave up 7 bases and V 5 bases, and 8 bases lay outside the gene matches. The CDR3 nucleotides are TGTGCCAGTAGTGTCTCGACAGGGTGGAATGAGCAGTTCTTC. It translates to CASSVSTGWNEQFF.

The chain employs TRBV19 and TRBJ2-5, with 7 bases matching TRBD2. V was pared by 8 bases and J by 4 bases, with 10 bases of the junction left unmatched. There are 14 residues in the CDR3. Germline V CDR1 and CDR2: LNHDA, SQIVND (reference sequence). The CDR3 bases are TGTGCCAGTGCAGAGACTAGCCGCGGAGAGACCCAGTACTTC. Translating it yields CASAETSRGETQYF.

This clone was observed a single time. The rearrangement joins TRBV4-3 to TRBJ2-5; TRBD2 matches 16 bases. With V trimmed by 3 bases and J by 5 bases, 6 bases remained unmatched. Germline V lookup: CDR1 LGHNA, CDR2 YSLEER. The CDR3 has 17 amino acids. In DNA, the CDR3 is TGCGCCAGCAGCCATGGGACTAGCGGGGGGGCCGAGGAGACCCAGTACTTC. Its translation: CASSHGTSGGAEETQYF.

V usage is TRBV5-8 and J usage is TRBJ2-3; D may be TRBD2 (6 bases). V lost 4 bases to trimming and J lost 0 bases, with 15 bases between them. The CDR3 has 16 amino acids. The germline V gene has CDR1 SGHTS and CDR2 YDEGEE. CDR3 nucleotide sequence: TGTGCCAGCAGCCCAAATGCGGGGTCGAGCACAGATACGCAGTATTTT. Amino acids: CASSPNAGSSTDTQYF.

The rearrangement links TRBV5-1 to TRBJ2-3; D unresolved. Germline-derived CDR1 and CDR2 are SGHRS and YFSETQ. Trimming pared 5 bases from V and 5 bases from J, leaving 6 bases between. The CDR3 runs to 11 residues. The CDR3 DNA sequence: TGCGCCAGCAGGTCAGGAGATACGCAGTATTTT. Protein sequence: CASRSGDTQYF.

The chain recombines TRBV19 with TRBJ2-7, with 14 positions matching TRBD2. The CDR3 is 16 residues long. Germline CDR1 and CDR2: LNHDA and SQIVND (reference sequence). Trimming took 5 bases from V and 4 from J; bases not matched to a gene: 7. CDR3 in DNA: TGTGCCAGTAGTCCCTTTGGGACTAGCGGGAGATACGAGCAGTACTTC. This sequence encodes CASSPFGTSGRYEQYF. The whole variable domain, remainder taken from reference TRBV19 and TRBJ2-7, is DGGITQSPKYLFRKEGQNVTLSCEQNLNHDAMYWYRQDPGQGLRLIYYSQIVNDFQKGDIAEGYSVSREKKESFPLTVTSAQKNPTAFYLCASSPFGTSGRYEQYFGPGTRLTVT.

The chain combines TRBV5-5 with TRBJ1-1; TRBD1 is a possible D gene (5 bases). V lost 3 bases and J lost 5, with 20 bases in between. Germline V gives CDR1 SGHKS, CDR2 YYEKEE (reference sequence). The CDR3 consists of 16 residues. This CDR3 reads CASSSNPSGGRTEAFF. As DNA, the CDR3 is TGTGCCAGCAGCTCGAACCCATCGGGGGGGAGAACTGAAGCTTTCTTT.

The chain recombines TRBV4-2 with TRBJ2-3, with a tentative D call TRBD2 (5 bases). Trimming took off 0 bases at V and 2 bases at J, with 12 bases between the two ends. Germline values: CDR1 LGHNA, CDR2 YNFKEQ. This CDR3 has 16 amino acids. The CDR3 sequence: CASSQDDVGDTDTQYF. CDR3 bases: TGTGCCAGCAGCCAAGATGACGTGGGAGACACAGATACGCAGTATTTT.